This note documents a single T cell receptor beta chain sequence. Its antigen specificity is not known. No much larger clone exists at a distance of one base, and base qualities are not known. One collaborating source in Seattle enrolled patients during active infection and followed them longitudinally through the course of disease. Whole blood was collected in K2EDTA tubes by collaborating institutions according to the institutions' own protocols. For TCRbeta analysis, collaborators shipped samples in one of three forms: frozen whole blood, isolated PBMCs, or DNA extracted from either of those sample types. The sample is drawn from a study of blood T cell repertoires in COVID-19 (dated by TCRdb to about 2020). With respect to the entire study: Collaborator samples came from the United States, Italy and Spain and covered acute and convalescent phases of COVID-19. The prospective study material was composed of cDNA or gDNA derived from T cells, B-cell-depleted T cells, or PBMCs. The dataset comprised deeply sampled blood TCRbeta repertoires from subjects exposed to, actively infected with, or recovered from COVID-19. A freely available public database, intended as a resource for researchers studying the immune response to SARS-CoV-2, is where the repertoires were released. The samples were drawn from the first 160 participants of the ongoing ImmuneRACE study and from 1,254 subjects provided by 6 global collaborators. A de-identified subject ID, COVID-19 status, age in years and sex were almost always included in the sample metadata. Where available, HLA class I and class II types were taken from metadata supplied by the sample provider and were not determined by assay-based typing.

What the research found in general, with its limitations: Clinical and demographic metadata were provided uncurated, with the amount varying by source and participant.

The immunoSEQ Assay, a bias-controlled multiplex PCR, was used to amplify TCRbeta CDR3 regions from genomic DNA. In the original analysis: Nucleated cell counts per sample were estimated from amplification of reference gene primers within the assay. To quantify the absolute abundance of each unique TCRbeta CDR3 rearrangement, sequence reads were collapsed and filtered. Productive Simpson clonality was computed per sample as the square root of Simpson's diversity index over productive rearrangements. The table was pulled from immuneACCESS by TCRdb, which kept in-frame rearrangements only. Such tables lose some clones; where checked, under half of the loss comes from unresolved V genes, and the rest has no known cause. That table supplies the V and J calls and clone size; D and trimming were determined from the DNA. Within this sample are about 150,000 clones, with over 75% of them counted one time only. Roughly 8% of the sample is in the top ten clones.

The sample taken for sequencing was peripheral blood. The clonotype originates from a woman in her sixties with COVID-19, enrolled during active disease.

This receptor carries the CDR3 CASNPRSTISNQPQHF. Here is the DNA: TGTGCCAGCAACCCAAGAAGTACTATTAGCAATCAGCCCCAGCATTTT. The chain is encoded by TRBV6-2 or TRBV6-3 joined to TRBJ1-5; the D gene remains uncertain. A distance of 16 bases separates the germline ends of V and J, which lose 7 bases and 0 bases respectively. The CDR3 starts with the cysteine, ends with the phenylalanine, and has 16 residues. Kept here is only the CDR3 DNA, which spans 48 bases and is read in frame from base 1. According to the germline V gene, CDR1 reads MNHEY and CDR2 reads SVGEGT.